What follows describes a single TCR beta chain. This record comes from a study of T cell repertoires in cytomegalovirus infection. In germline, CDR1 is LNHDA, CDR2 SQIVND (reference sequence). The CDR3 length is 14 residues. The ends were cut back, 0 bases at V and 3 bases at J, with 8 bases in the middle. One entry per CDR3 protein, called by TCRdb with MiXCR from the reads. The data contain a few hundred thousand distinct CDR3 sequences, roughly a sixth of them seen just once; the ten biggest clones take up around 12%. Specimen: PBMCs. The chain joins TRBV19 to TRBJ2-5; weak D call: TRBD2 (5 bases). The origin of this receptor is a human donor in good health (CMV status not recorded). Some clones in this sample may be carry-over from other donors' samples. For the CDR3, the DNA is TGTGCCAGTAGTATAGATCTAGCAGAAGAGACCCAGTACTTC. This sequence encodes CASSIDLAEETQYF.